This TCR beta chain was identified in a study of naive and memory T cell subsets. In its sample, this clonotype was seen many times. Germline V lookup: CDR1 SGHTA, CDR2 FQGNSA. The CDR3 loop spans 14 amino acids. V lost 6 bases and J lost 0; bases outside the gene matches: 5. An equimolar mix of two oligonucleotides served as the beta constant-region primer for TRBC1 and TRBC2. Four rounds of PCR amplified the ligated cDNA using nested alpha and beta constant-region primers plus SP2. MiXCR, run by TCRdb on the UMI-ligation and nested PCR reads, gives a single entry per CDR3 protein. The sample includes 95,000 to 150,000 distinct CDR3 sequences, 36% of them seen just once. From the second PCR step, alpha and beta chains were amplified apart. CMV status came from CD4+ IFNgamma after overnight CMV lysate stimulation. CD4 T cells were positively selected, then CD8 T cells from the CD4-negative fraction.

This receptor was identified in a human donor in good health. The chain links TRBV7-2 to TRBJ2-7; 7 bases are shared with TRBD2. The sample consisted of central memory CD4+ T cells from blood. The CDR3 protein is CASSSGGSSYEQYF. CDR3 coding DNA: TGTGCCAGCAGTTCCGGGGGGAGCTCCTACGAGCAGTACTTC.